These T cell receptor beta chains were read from a single sample in a study of blood T cell repertoires in COVID-19. Profiled with immunoSEQ multiplex PCR; TCRdb holds only in-frame clones, not every one. The data hold 200,000 to 250,000 clones, with about 89% observed a single time. The source material was peripheral blood. The receptors shown here come from a woman aged 40 to 50 with acute or convalescent COVID-19. CDR3s include the opening cysteine and the closing phenylalanine or tryptophan. A D gene is named only where the DNA matches it firmly. The size field is filled for only some rows; it gives once, few, many or a size class.

J gene | V gene | clone size | D gene | CDR3 protein | CDR3 DNA
TRBJ1-4 | TRBV9 | NA | NA | CASSVATGQAEKLFF | TGTGCCAGCAGCGTAGCTACAGGGCAAGCTGAAAAACTGTTTTTT
TRBJ1-1 | TRBV19 | NA | NA | CASRKQGASTEAFF | TGTGCCAGTAGAAAACAGGGCGCAAGCACTGAAGCTTTCTTT
TRBJ2-1 | TRBV5-1 | NA | TRBD2 | CASSFESGAWDEQFF | TGCGCCAGCAGCTTTGAGAGCGGGGCTTGGGATGAGCAGTTCTTC
TRBJ1-6 | TRBV2 | NA | NA | CASSGTGGASYNSPLHF | TGTGCCAGCAGTGGAACGGGGGGCGCGTCCTATAATTCACCCCTCCACTTT
TRBJ1-1 | TRBV4-1 | NA | NA | CASSQRIRVGTEAFF | TGCGCCAGCAGCCAAAGGATCAGGGTAGGGACTGAAGCTTTCTTT
TRBJ1-1 | TRBV5-6 | NA | NA | CASSLLNTEAFF | TGTGCCAGCAGCCTATTGAACACTGAAGCTTTCTTT
TRBJ1-1 | TRBV19 | NA | NA | CASSKYTVNTEAFF | TGTGCCAGTAGTAAATATACAGTGAACACTGAAGCTTTCTTT
TRBJ1-1 | TRBV5-4 | NA | NA | CASSPGGGRGTEAFF | TGTGCCAGCAGCCCAGGTGGGGGGCGGGGGACTGAAGCTTTCTTT
TRBJ1-2 | TRBV29-1 | NA | NA | CSAGEGPSNYGYTF | TGCAGCGCTGGGGAGGGGCCAAGTAACTATGGCTACACCTTC
TRBJ1-2 | TRBV6-5 | NA | TRBD1 | CASRSDRVGNYGYTF | TGTGCCAGCAGATCCGACAGGGTGGGGAACTATGGCTACACCTTC
TRBJ2-1 | TRBV11-3 | NA | NA | CASSSRTGNEQFF | TGTGCCAGCAGCTCAAGAACGGGGAATGAGCAGTTCTTC
TRBJ1-1 | TRBV4-1 | few | TRBD1 | CASSPSGQAATEAFF | TGCGCCAGCAGCCCTTCCGGACAGGCGGCGACTGAAGCTTTCTTT
TRBJ1-2 | TRBV19 | NA | TRBD1 | CASSFRQGAGGYTF | TGTGCCAGTAGTTTCCGACAGGGGGCGGGTGGCTACACCTTC
TRBJ1-2 | TRBV6-5 | NA | TRBD1 | CASSYSPRDSNLGYTF | TGTGCCAGCAGTTATAGCCCTCGGGACAGCAATTTAGGCTACACCTTC
TRBJ2-1 | TRBV6-6 | NA | NA | CASSYSPGGGYNEQFF | TGTGCCAGCAGTTACTCCCCCGGGGGAGGCTACAATGAGCAGTTCTTC
TRBJ1-3 | TRBV5-1 | NA | NA | CASRDIPGSGNTIYF | TGCGCCAGCAGGGACATACCGGGCTCTGGAAACACCATATATTTT
TRBJ2-3 | TRBV19 | NA | TRBD2 | CASSGLAGGRGTDTQYF | TGTGCCAGTTCGGGACTAGCGGGGGGGCGCGGCACAGATACGCAGTATTTT
TRBJ1-2 | TRBV12-3/TRBV12-4 | NA | NA | CAVRENYGYTF | TGTGCAGTAAGGGAGAACTATGGCTACACCTTC
TRBJ1-2 | TRBV5-1 | NA | NA | CASSLAGTRTYGYTF | TGCGCCAGCAGCTTGGCCGGGACAAGGACCTATGGCTACACCTTC
TRBJ1-2 | TRBV19 | NA | NA | CASSTGSSYGYTF | TGTGCCAGTAGTACAGGCAGCAGCTATGGCTACACCTTC
TRBJ2-5 | TRBV5-1 | NA | NA | CASSPSLGAIQETQYF | TGCGCCAGCAGCCCATCACTAGGAGCCATCCAAGAGACCCAGTACTTC
TRBJ2-4 | TRBV5-6 | NA | TRBD1 | CASREGQGVAKNIQYF | TGTGCCAGCAGGGAGGGACAGGGAGTAGCCAAAAACATTCAGTACTTC
TRBJ1-1 | TRBV6-5 | once | NA | CASSYRGGAEAFF | TGTGCCAGCAGTTACCGTGGGGGGGCTGAAGCTTTCTTT
TRBJ1-1 | TRBV29-1 | NA | NA | CSADSTAEAFF | TGCAGCGCAGACAGCACAGCTGAAGCTTTCTTT
TRBJ2-1 | TRBV19 | NA | TRBD1 | CATAGTGYNEQFF | TGTGCCACCGCCGGGACAGGGTACAATGAGCAGTTCTTC
TRBJ1-1 | TRBV29-1 | NA | NA | CSLAHLGGRNTEAFF | TGCAGCTTAGCTCACCTTGGGGGGAGGAACACTGAAGCTTTCTTT
TRBJ2-1 | TRBV7-6 | once | TRBD2 | CASSPTSGGYNEQFF | TGTGCCAGCAGCCCAACTAGCGGGGGCTACAATGAGCAGTTCTTC
TRBJ1-1 | TRBV28 | once | NA | CASSFTAGINTEAFF | TGTGCCAGCAGTTTTACGGCGGGAATTAACACTGAAGCTTTCTTT
TRBJ1-1 | TRBV9 | NA | TRBD1 | CASSVVGGQDRAFF | TGTGCCAGCAGCGTAGTCGGGGGACAGGATAGAGCTTTCTTT
TRBJ1-5 | TRBV4-1 | NA | NA | CASSRQEVGQPQHF | TGCGCCAGCAGCCGGCAGGAAGTGGGTCAGCCCCAGCATTTT
TRBJ1-6 | TRBV5-1 | NA | TRBD1 | CASSLVGQGGSPLHF | TGCGCCAGCAGCTTGGTGGGACAGGGTGGTTCACCCCTCCACTTT
TRBJ2-3 | TRBV19 | NA | TRBD2 | CASSRTSGGADTQYF | TGTGCCAGTAGTAGGACTAGCGGGGGGGCGGATACGCAGTATTTT
TRBJ2-5 | TRBV10-2 | NA | NA | CASSEVQGGRETQYF | TGCGCCAGCAGTGAGGTACAGGGCGGGCGAGAGACCCAGTACTTC
TRBJ1-1 | TRBV7-9 | NA | NA | CASSLGQSNTEAFF | TGTGCCAGCAGCTTGGGGCAGTCGAACACTGAAGCTTTCTTT
TRBJ1-1 | TRBV11-2 | NA | NA | CASSLTDNLGTEAFF | TGTGCCAGCAGCCTGACGGACAACCTGGGCACTGAAGCTTTCTTT
TRBJ1-4 | TRBV3-1/TRBV3-2 | NA | TRBD1 | CASRSQGADEKLFF | TGTGCCAGCAGATCACAGGGGGCGGATGAAAAACTGTTTTTT
TRBJ2-1 | TRBV19 | few | NA | CASSMGGLPLNEQFF | TGTGCCAGTAGTATGGGGGGGCTCCCCCTTAATGAGCAGTTCTTC
TRBJ2-1 | TRBV7-2 | few | NA | CASSRLGGHNEQFF | TGTGCCAGCAGCCGCCTGGGAGGACACAATGAGCAGTTCTTC
TRBJ1-1 | TRBV30 | NA | TRBD1 | CAWNPRKGAGEAFF | TGTGCCTGGAACCCGAGGAAGGGGGCCGGTGAAGCTTTCTTT
TRBJ1-2 | TRBV27 | NA | NA | CASRGVGFNYGYTF | TGTGCCAGCAGGGGAGTGGGTTTCAACTATGGCTACACCTTC
TRBJ1-2 | TRBV24-1 | NA | NA | CATSDSPGTYFGYTF | TGTGCCACCAGTGATTCACCCGGGACTTATTTCGGCTACACCTTC
TRBJ2-5 | TRBV6-2/TRBV6-3 | NA | TRBD2 | CASSLLAGGETQYF | TGTGCCAGCAGTCTTCTAGCGGGGGGAGAGACCCAGTACTTC
TRBJ1-2 | TRBV3-1/TRBV3-2 | NA | NA | CASSQESWLYGYTF | TGTGCCAGCAGCCAAGAATCATGGCTCTATGGCTACACCTTC
TRBJ2-1 | TRBV18 | NA | NA | CASSPQLDNEQFF | TGTGCCAGCTCACCACAGCTAGACAATGAGCAGTTCTTC
TRBJ2-5 | TRBV19 | NA | NA | CASSTQLTLGGETQYF | TGTGCCAGTAGTACGCAGCTGACCCTGGGGGGAGAGACCCAGTACTTC
TRBJ1-1 | TRBV10-3 | once | NA | CAAGGVRGANTEAFF | TGTGCCGCTGGAGGGGTCCGTGGAGCGAACACTGAAGCTTTCTTT
TRBJ1-2 | TRBV19 | NA | TRBD1 | CATSDRITNYGYTF | TGTGCCACCTCGGACAGGATAACTAACTATGGCTACACCTTC
TRBJ2-5 | TRBV14 | NA | NA | CASSQQGSGTQYF | TGTGCCAGCAGCCAACAGGGGTCGGGGACCCAGTACTTC
TRBJ1-2 | TRBV3-1/TRBV3-2 | once | NA | CASSQTPGNGYTF | TGTGCCAGCAGCCAGACCCCAGGGAATGGCTACACCTTC
TRBJ1-2 | TRBV5-1 | NA | TRBD1 | CASSFLGQGDIGYTF | TGCGCCAGCAGCTTTTTAGGACAGGGTGACATTGGCTACACCTTC
TRBJ1-5 | TRBV28 | NA | NA | CASSLGRGRAGNQPQHF | TGTGCCAGCAGTTTAGGCCGGGGGAGGGCTGGCAATCAGCCCCAGCATTTT
TRBJ2-5 | TRBV5-4 | once | TRBD1 | CASSFTGGRETQYF | TGTGCCAGCAGCTTCACAGGGGGCCGGGAGACCCAGTACTTC